These 17 T cell receptor beta chains originate from one sample sequenced in a study of response to subunit inactivated influenza vaccine. TCRdb processed the RT-PCR reads anew with MiXCR; each CDR3 protein has one entry. The sample lists roughly 500,000 distinct CDR3 sequences; approximately 15% were seen once. The sequenced sample was CD4+ T cells sorted from PBMCs, obtained less than 30 months after vaccination. These receptors all come from a man between 50 and 75 years old who received an inactivated influenza vaccine.

This clonotype came up many times. The chain links TRBV9 to TRBJ1-1; a possible D gene is TRBD1 (6 bases). CDR1 and CDR2 (germline): SGDLS, YYNGEE. The V and J ends lost 4 bases and 0 bases respectively, with 10 bases between them. The CDR3 has 14 amino acids. Here the CDR3 DNA reads TGTGCCAGCAGCCCGCAGGGGATGAACACTGAAGCTTTCTTT. This codes for CASSPQGMNTEAFF.

A few counts support this clonotype. The chain recombines TRBV28 with TRBJ2-7, with D perhaps matching TRBD2 (5 bases). Trimming pared 8 bases from V and 7 bases from J, leaving 15 bases between. CDR1 and CDR2 from the germline V gene are MDHEN and SYDVKM. The CDR3 has 12 amino acids. CDR3 sequence (DNA): TGTGCCAGCGGTTCGAGGGCGAGTGAGCAGTACTTC. The encoded protein is CASGSRASEQYF. Full variable domain (rest looked up from reference TRBV28 and TRBJ2-7): DVKVTQSSRYLVKRTGEKVFLECVQDMDHENMFWYRQDPGLGLRLIYFSYDVKMKEKGDIPEGYSVSREKKERFSLILESASTNQTSMYLCASGSRASEQYFGPGTRLTVT.

This chain uses TRBV4-2 with TRBJ1-6; no reliable D call. V lost 0 bases to trimming and J lost 8 bases, with 8 bases between them. Germline CDR1 and CDR2: LGHNA and YNFKEQ. The CDR3 covers 14 residues. Written as DNA, the CDR3 is TGTGCCAGCAGCCAAGAGACCTGGGATTCACCCCTCCACTTT. Protein product: CASSQETWDSPLHF.

This chain joins TRBV5-1 and TRBJ2-2; 7 positions match TRBD1. Germline trimming cut 3 bases from V and 2 bases from J; bases unmatched to any gene: 4. The CDR3 is 15 amino acids. Germline V gene sequence: CDR1 SGHRS, CDR2 YFSETQ. DNA for the CDR3: TGCGCCAGCAGCTGGGGGACAGAAAACACCGGGGAGCTGTTTTTT. Translating it yields CASSWGTENTGELFF.

The chain's CDR3 is CASSGSTSSYNEQFF. The CDR3 nucleotides read TGCGCCAGCAGTGGTAGCACCAGCTCCTACAATGAGCAGTTCTTC. The chain has TRBV5-1 and TRBJ2-1; D is unclear. Trimming took 5 bases from V and 0 from J, leaving 12 bases between them. CDR3 length equals 15 residues. CDR1 is SGHRS and CDR2 is YFSETQ in the germline V gene. Full variable domain (rest looked up from reference TRBV5-1 and TRBJ2-1): KAGVTQTPRYLIKTRGQQVTLSCSPISGHRSVSWYQQTPGQGLQFLFEYFSETQRNKGNFPGRFSGRQFSNSRSEMNVSTLELGDSALYLCASSGSTSSYNEQFFGPGTRLTVL.

V and J are TRBV30 and TRBJ1-4; D gene uncertain. Per the germline V gene, CDR1 is GTSNPN and CDR2 is SVGIG (reference sequence). The CDR3 loop spans 15 amino acids. V lost 0 bases and J 8 bases, leaving 16 bases between the germline ends. CDR3 protein: CAWSVAGIPREKLFF. CDR3 nucleotide sequence: TGTGCCTGGAGTGTCGCCGGAATACCCCGCGAAAAACTGTTTTTT.

A few counts support this clonotype. The chain carries TRBV28 and TRBJ1-1; D ambiguous. V gave up 5 bases and J gave up 7 bases, with 11 bases separating them. In germline, CDR1 is MDHEN, CDR2 SYDVKM. The CDR3 consists of 12 residues. DNA for the CDR3: TGTGCCAGCAGTCCAATCCTAGGTGAAGCTTTCTTT. Protein product: CASSPILGEAFF.

This clonotype has a handful of counts. The chain couples TRBV9 to TRBJ2-1, with 13 positions matching TRBD2. The J segment lost 0 bases and the V segment lost 3 bases, leaving 6 bases of the junction unmatched. This CDR3 region has 18 residues. The V gene's germline CDR1 is SGDLS and CDR2 YYNGEE. The CDR3, as DNA: TGTGCCAGCAGCGAAACTAGCGGGGGGGCAGGCTCCTACAATGAGCAGTTCTTC. Amino acid sequence: CASSETSGGAGSYNEQFF. The full variable domain, completed using reference TRBV9 and TRBJ2-1, is DSGVTQTPKHLITATGQRVTLRCSPRSGDLSVYWYQQSLDQGLQFLIQYYNGEERAKGNILERFSAQQFPDLHSELNLSSLELGDSALYFCASSETSGGAGSYNEQFFGPGTRLTVL.

This clonotype was counted at least ten times. The V gene is TRBV5-4, the J gene TRBJ2-4, with D possibly TRBD2 on 5 matching bases. The V end was cut by 0 bases, the J end by 4 bases, with 5 bases between. The CDR3 totals 13 residues. Looked up from germline, CDR1 is SGHNT and CDR2 is YYREEE (reference sequence). Here the CDR3 reads CASSLGGKNIQYF. The CDR3 bases are TGTGCCAGCAGCTTGGGCGGGAAAAACATTCAGTACTTC.

The chain links TRBV10-3 to TRBJ2-7; 7 bases match TRBD2. This CDR3 is 16 amino acids long. V gave up 3 bases and J gave up 0 bases; unmatched junction bases: 8. Germline V gene sequence: CDR1 ENHRY, CDR2 SYGVKD. CDR3 loop: CAISDRPSGSSYEQYF. DNA of the CDR3: TGTGCCATCAGTGATAGGCCTAGCGGATCCTCCTACGAGCAGTACTTC.

This clonotype was picked up a small number of times. The gene calls are TRBV6-2 or TRBV6-3 and TRBJ2-7; TRBD1 aligns across 9 bases. The junction had 8 bases not matched to a gene; V was cut back by 2 bases and J by 6 bases. CDR3 length equals 15 residues. Per the germline V gene, CDR1 is MNHEY and CDR2 is SVGEGT. For the CDR3, the DNA is TGTGCCAGCAGTTACCCGTCAGGGACAGGGATCGAGCAGTACTTC. Translation gives CASSYPSGTGIEQYF.

The rearrangement uses TRBV7-9 and TRBJ1-6; no definite D call. Trimming shortened V by 4 bases and J by 5 bases, and 15 bases separated the two germline ends. This CDR3 is built from 16 residues. Germline lookup yields CDR1 SEHNR and CDR2 FQNEAQ (reference sequence). For the CDR3, the DNA is TGTGCCAGCAGCTCACGGGCGGGCGAAAATAATTCACCCCTCCACTTT. Translating gives CASSSRAGENNSPLHF.

The chain couples TRBV30 to TRBJ2-5, with D tentatively TRBD1 or TRBD2 (5 bases each). Trimming took 0 bases from V and 7 from J, leaving 12 bases between them. This CDR3 is 13 amino acids long. Germline V gene lookup returns CDR1 GTSNPN and CDR2 SVGIG (reference sequence). The CDR3 spells CAWSVVGGGTQYF. The CDR3 DNA sequence: TGTGCCTGGAGTGTAGTGGGTGGGGGGACCCAGTACTTC.

V gene TRBV14 combines with J gene TRBJ1-3, with D possibly matching TRBD1 (6 bases). The ends were cut back, 2 bases at V and 2 bases at J, with 10 bases in the middle. The CDR3 contains 15 residues. CDR1 is SGHDN and CDR2 is FVKESK in the germline V gene. CDR3 sequence: CASSQLGQTGNTIYF. CDR3 nucleotides: TGTGCCAGCAGCCAATTGGGACAAACTGGAAACACCATATATTTT.

V gene TRBV20-1 combines with J gene TRBJ1-2; 8 bases are a match to TRBD1. V was pared by 0 bases and J by 8 bases, with 8 bases of the junction left unmatched. Germline V gene lookup returns CDR1 DFQATT and CDR2 SNEGSKA (reference sequence). The CDR3 runs to 14 residues. The CDR3 protein is CSARDPGQGIGYTF. CDR3 DNA: TGCAGTGCTAGAGATCCCGGACAGGGAATCGGCTACACCTTC.

The J gene is TRBJ2-6, the V gene TRBV20-1; D gene ambiguous. Germline loops: CDR1 DFQATT, CDR2 SNEGSKA (reference sequence). CDR3 length: 16 residues. V was trimmed by 1 base and J by 0 bases, leaving 10 bases between them. This CDR3 is CSARGLDPSGANVLTF. Written as DNA, the CDR3 is TGCAGTGCTAGAGGTTTGGACCCCTCTGGGGCCAACGTCCTGACTTTC.

In its sample, this clonotype was seen once. V is TRBV7-2 and J is TRBJ2-7; 9 positions match TRBD1. Germline CDR1 SGHTA, CDR2 FQGNSA. The CDR3 is 15 amino acids. J lost 0 bases, V lost 4 bases, and 4 bases had no gene match. The CDR3 bases are TGTGCCAGCAGCTGGACAGGGGCCAGCTCCTACGAGCAGTACTTC. Encoded protein: CASSWTGASSYEQYF.